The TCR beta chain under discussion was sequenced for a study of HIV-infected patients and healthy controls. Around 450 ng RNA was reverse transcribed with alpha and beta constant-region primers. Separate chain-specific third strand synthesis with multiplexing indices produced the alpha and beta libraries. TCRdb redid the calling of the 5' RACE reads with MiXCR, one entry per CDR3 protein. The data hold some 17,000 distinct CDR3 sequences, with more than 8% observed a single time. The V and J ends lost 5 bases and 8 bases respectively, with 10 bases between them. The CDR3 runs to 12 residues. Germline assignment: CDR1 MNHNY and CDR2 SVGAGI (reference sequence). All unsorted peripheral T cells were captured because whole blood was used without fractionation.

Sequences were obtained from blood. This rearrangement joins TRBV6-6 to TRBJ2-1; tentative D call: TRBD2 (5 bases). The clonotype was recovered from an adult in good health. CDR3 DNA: TGTGCCAGCAGTCCCGGAGGTGATGAGCAGTTCTTC. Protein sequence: CASSPGGDEQFF.